This record looks at one T cell receptor (beta chain) sequence and its context. Its specificity is unknown. This sample was included in a study of beta chain features in type 1 diabetes. Sorting produced populations that all topped 98% purity. Study results and caveats: A definitive answer on HLA type influencing TCRB rearrangement was not reached here. A moderate, significant TCRB CDR3 shortening appeared in type 1 diabetes across four CD4+ subsets. Although PCR might favor shorter templates, it would do so equally in patients and controls.

V lost 2 bases, J lost 7 bases, and 5 bases stayed unmatched. The CDR3 covers 14 residues. In germline, CDR1 is SGHVS, CDR2 FQNEAQ. The investigators reverse transcribed all of the isolated RNA, so they sequenced expressed TCRB transcripts. Generated by immunoSEQ multiplex PCR, the TCRdb table keeps only in-frame clones and is missing some. The sample contains some 26,000 clones, about 71% of which appear only once. Material for sequencing was stem cell memory CD4+ T cells from blood. The rearrangement links TRBV7-8 to TRBJ1-5; 7 bases match TRBD1. The clonotype comes from a woman aged 35 to 49 with type 1 diabetes. Here the CDR3 DNA reads TGTGCCAGCAGCTTAACAGGGGACAGCCAGCCCCAGCATTTT. Translation gives CASSLTGDSQPQHF.